These T cell receptor beta chains were read from a single sample in a study of identical twins. TCRdb processed the 5' RACE reads anew with MiXCR; each CDR3 protein has one entry. This table has roughly 710,000 distinct CDR3 sequences, roughly 6% appearing once. Sequencing was carried out using naive T cells sorted from blood. The origin of the receptors is a young man in good health. CDR3s include the opening cysteine and the closing phenylalanine or tryptophan. D genes are given only for firm matches. Expanded clones are given a class, and other clones once, few, many or no size at all.

clone_size j_call v_call d_call cdr3_aa cdr3_nt
few TRBJ2-3 TRBV7-8 . CASSHRDGPSRWKQYF TGTGCCAGCAGCCACAGGGACGGCCCTAGCAGGTGGAAGCAGTATTTT
few TRBJ2-2 TRBV23-1 . CASSQSNGHYSNTGELFF TGCGCCAGCAGTCAATCTAATGGACACTACTCGAACACCGGGGAGCTGTTTTTT
many TRBJ2-1 TRBV5-1 TRBD2 CASKQFQRGRDNEQFF TGCGCCAGCAAACAATTTCAGCGGGGGAGGGACAATGAGCAGTTCTTC
few TRBJ2-1 TRBV12-3/TRBV12-4 TRBD2 CASSFRTGLAGDEQFF TGTGCCAGCAGTTTCAGGACCGGACTAGCGGGAGATGAGCAGTTCTTC
. TRBJ2-1 TRBV20-1 . CSAEEAARNEQFF TGCAGTGCCGAGGAGGCAGCGCGGAATGAGCAGTTCTTC
many TRBJ2-3 TRBV10-3 . CAISESTPAGEGDTQYF TGTGCCATCAGTGAGTCGACCCCGGCAGGGGAAGGAGATACGCAGTATTTT
. TRBJ1-1 TRBV27 . CASSLSGALNTEAFF TGTGCCAGCAGTTTATCGGGAGCCTTGAACACTGAAGCTTTCTTT
few TRBJ1-3 TRBV7-9 . CASSLSMFRSSGNTIYF TGTGCCAGCAGCTTAAGTATGTTTCGGAGCTCTGGAAACACCATATATTTT
few TRBJ1-2 TRBV6-5 . CASSYTTATVYGYTF TGTGCCAGCAGTTACACCACAGCTACGGTCTATGGCTACACCTTC
. TRBJ1-3 TRBV5-1 TRBD1 CASRGQGISGNTIYF TGCGCCAGCAGGGGACAGGGGATCTCTGGAAACACCATATATTTT
few TRBJ2-7 TRBV11-2 . CASSLDPGPYEQYF TGTGCCAGCAGCTTAGATCCAGGCCCCTACGAGCAGTACTTC
few TRBJ2-7 TRBV2 . CASNPYEQYF TGTGCCAGCAACCCCTACGAGCAGTACTTC
few TRBJ2-2 TRBV20-1 . CSARGGVNTGELFF TGCAGTGCTAGAGGCGGAGTGAACACCGGGGAGCTGTTTTTT
many TRBJ2-1 TRBV11-2 . CASSTGLSSYNEQFF TGTGCCAGCAGTACAGGGTTAAGCTCCTACAATGAGCAGTTCTTC
few TRBJ2-3 TRBV7-9 . CATYPGPIKGGTDTQYF TGTGCCACATATCCGGGACCCATTAAAGGGGGCACAGATACGCAGTATTTT
few TRBJ2-3 TRBV2 TRBD2 CASSDVAGPTTDTQYF TGTGCCAGCAGTGACGTAGCGGGCCCAACAACAGATACGCAGTATTTT
. TRBJ2-5 TRBV3-1 TRBD1 CASSYSGTGPKETQYF TGTGCCAGCAGCTACTCCGGGACAGGGCCTAAAGAGACCCAGTACTTC
many TRBJ2-3 TRBV5-1 TRBD2 CASSLPASGSPTDTQYF TGCGCCAGCAGCCTCCCGGCTAGCGGGAGCCCCACAGATACGCAGTATTTT
. TRBJ2-1 TRBV5-1 TRBD2 CASSPSGLYNEQFF TGCGCCAGCAGCCCTAGCGGGCTATACAATGAGCAGTTCTTC
many TRBJ2-7 TRBV7-9 . CASSSMGRRDFYEQYF TGTGCCAGCAGCTCCATGGGTAGGAGAGATTTCTACGAGCAGTACTTC
many TRBJ2-7 TRBV27 . CASRSGVAPYYEQYF TGTGCCAGCAGGAGTGGGGTAGCGCCATACTACGAGCAGTACTTC
. TRBJ1-2 TRBV2 TRBD1 CATREQGATGYTF TGTGCCACACGGGAACAGGGGGCCACGGGCTACACCTTC
many TRBJ2-1 TRBV27 TRBD1 CASSLWPGQGADEQFF TGTGCCAGCAGTTTATGGCCGGGACAGGGGGCCGATGAGCAGTTCTTC
many TRBJ1-2 TRBV28 . CASMRSDGYTF TGTGCCAGCATGAGGAGTGATGGCTACACCTTC
. TRBJ2-6 TRBV5-1 . CASSGGDSGANVLTF TGCGCCAGCAGCGGTGGGGACTCTGGGGCCAACGTCCTGACTTTC
many TRBJ1-2 TRBV30 TRBD1 CAWSLTGNVHGYTF TGTGCCTGGAGTCTGACAGGGAATGTCCATGGCTACACCTTC
many TRBJ2-3 TRBV24-1 . CATSQDPGDTQYF TGTGCCACCAGTCAGGACCCGGGCGATACGCAGTATTTT
. TRBJ2-3 TRBV6-2/TRBV6-3 TRBD2 CASSTLAGWADTQYF TGTGCCAGCAGCACATTAGCGGGTTGGGCAGATACGCAGTATTTT
. TRBJ2-3 TRBV13 TRBD2 CASELAGADTQYF TGTGCCAGCGAACTAGCGGGAGCAGATACGCAGTATTTT
few TRBJ2-1 TRBV27 TRBD2 CASSSYWTSGGLYNEQFF TGTGCCAGCAGTTCATACTGGACTAGCGGGGGATTGTACAATGAGCAGTTCTTC
many TRBJ2-1 TRBV20-1 . CSASWDPLREQFF TGCAGTGCTAGTTGGGACCCCCTAAGGGAGCAGTTCTTC
many TRBJ2-3 TRBV12-3/TRBV12-4 . CASSSLRPGTDTQYF TGTGCCAGCAGCTCGCTGCGACCCGGCACAGATACGCAGTATTTT
many TRBJ1-1 TRBV15 . CATSARVNTEAFF TGTGCCACCAGCGCACGGGTGAACACTGAAGCTTTCTTT
many TRBJ2-7 TRBV4-2 TRBD2 CASSQDWTSGVYEQYF TGTGCCAGCAGCCAAGATTGGACTAGCGGGGTCTACGAGCAGTACTTC
many TRBJ2-7 TRBV29-1 TRBD1 CSVAGQTYEQYF TGCAGCGTTGCGGGACAGACCTACGAGCAGTACTTC
many TRBJ2-1 TRBV7-8 . CASSLAGTKYNEQFF TGTGCCAGCAGCCTCGCCGGGACAAAGTACAATGAGCAGTTCTTC
. TRBJ2-6 TRBV27 . CASSPGTPGASGANVLTF TGTGCCAGCAGTCCAGGGACCCCTGGGGCCTCTGGGGCCAACGTCCTGACTTTC
many TRBJ1-4 TRBV27 TRBD1 CASTSGQGNEKLFF TGTGCCAGCACTTCGGGACAGGGTAATGAAAAACTGTTTTTT
many TRBJ1-1 TRBV5-1 . CASSHETHPLSSEAFF TGCGCCAGCAGCCACGAGACACATCCACTGAGTTCTGAAGCTTTCTTT
many TRBJ2-3 TRBV7-2 TRBD2 CASSQSGRGDTQYF TGTGCCAGCAGCCAAAGCGGGAGAGGGGATACGCAGTATTTT
many TRBJ2-5 TRBV10-3 TRBD2 CAISEKREGGTQYF TGTGCCATCAGTGAGAAGCGGGAGGGAGGGACCCAGTACTTC
many TRBJ1-5 TRBV20-1 . CSARDRRHGQPQHF TGCAGTGCTAGAGATAGGAGACATGGGCAGCCCCAGCATTTT
few TRBJ2-2 TRBV29-1 . CSVEVGTVGGELFF TGCAGCGTTGAGGTGGGAACAGTGGGCGGGGAGCTGTTTTTT
many TRBJ2-3 TRBV29-1 . CSALAGFTDTQYF TGCAGCGCCCTTGCGGGCTTCACAGATACGCAGTATTTT
many TRBJ2-1 TRBV5-4 TRBD2 CASSSSLGGRSNEQFF TGTGCCAGCAGCTCCTCCTTGGGCGGGAGGTCCAATGAGCAGTTCTTC
few TRBJ2-1 TRBV30 . CAWSRWGNNEQFF TGTGCCTGGAGTCGGTGGGGCAACAATGAGCAGTTCTTC
. TRBJ2-7 TRBV15 TRBD2 CATRRARQRERTVYEQYF TGTGCCACCAGGAGAGCTCGGCAGCGGGAACGAACAGTCTACGAGCAGTACTTC
. TRBJ1-2 TRBV4-1 . CASSQAGRILNYGYTF TGCGCCAGCAGCCAAGCCGGACGGATTCTTAACTATGGCTACACCTTC
many TRBJ2-1 TRBV29-1 TRBD2 CSVDRQGGTGGNEQFF TGCAGCGTTGATCGTCAGGGTGGGACGGGAGGCAATGAGCAGTTCTTC
. TRBJ2-5 TRBV7-6 . CASSLGVADWGETQYF TGTGCCAGCAGCTTAGGGGTTGCGGATTGGGGGGAGACCCAGTACTTC
many TRBJ2-7 TRBV20-1 . CSASREWEQYF TGCAGTGCTAGCCGGGAGTGGGAGCAGTACTTC
many TRBJ1-1 TRBV20-1 TRBD1 CSARVAGGANTEAFF TGCAGTGCTAGAGTCGCAGGGGGCGCGAACACTGAAGCTTTCTTT
many TRBJ2-2 TRBV10-1 . CASSGGTYTGELFF TGCGCCAGCAGTGGGGGGACCTACACCGGGGAGCTGTTTTTT
many TRBJ2-5 TRBV7-9 . CASSADLGLIGWETQYF TGTGCCAGCAGCGCCGACCTCGGACTGATTGGCTGGGAGACCCAGTACTTC
few TRBJ2-1 TRBV11-2 TRBD2 CASSPLAGGAEHYNEQFF TGTGCCAGCAGCCCACTAGCGGGAGGGGCCGAACATTACAATGAGCAGTTCTTC
. TRBJ2-1 TRBV5-1 . CASSQGFKGPNEQFF TGCGCCAGCAGCCAGGGGTTTAAAGGGCCCAATGAGCAGTTCTTC
many TRBJ2-1 TRBV7-9 TRBD2 CASSLVAGRSYNEQFF TGTGCCAGCAGCTTAGTAGCGGGACGCTCCTACAATGAGCAGTTCTTC